The sequence of this T cell receptor (beta chain) was determined in a study of T cell responses to AZD1222 COVID-19 vaccine. Study as a whole: Analysis merged second doses at about 4 or about 12 weeks. General study results and limits: Donors, mostly white British, included more females; clonal diversity was possibly underestimated. Following two doses of AZD1222, Spike-specific TCR breadth and depth rose.

The table came from immunoSEQ multiplex PCR; TCRdb's copy has only in-frame clones and leaves some out. The table includes around 130,000 clones, 85% to 90% detected once. Of note for this clone: The antigen remains undetermined.

The origin of this receptor is an adult in good health. The sequencing here drew on peripheral blood, taken on day 0 of AZD1222 vaccination.

The CDR3 bases are TGTGCCAGCAGCTTACAGGGGGGACGCGAGCAGTACTTC. Protein product: CASSLQGGREQYF. V and J are TRBV7-2 and TRBJ2-7, with a tentative D call TRBD1 (7 bases). Per germline, CDR1 SGHTA and CDR2 FQGNSA. This CDR3 spans 13 amino acids. The V and J ends lost 2 bases and 6 bases respectively, with 11 bases between them.